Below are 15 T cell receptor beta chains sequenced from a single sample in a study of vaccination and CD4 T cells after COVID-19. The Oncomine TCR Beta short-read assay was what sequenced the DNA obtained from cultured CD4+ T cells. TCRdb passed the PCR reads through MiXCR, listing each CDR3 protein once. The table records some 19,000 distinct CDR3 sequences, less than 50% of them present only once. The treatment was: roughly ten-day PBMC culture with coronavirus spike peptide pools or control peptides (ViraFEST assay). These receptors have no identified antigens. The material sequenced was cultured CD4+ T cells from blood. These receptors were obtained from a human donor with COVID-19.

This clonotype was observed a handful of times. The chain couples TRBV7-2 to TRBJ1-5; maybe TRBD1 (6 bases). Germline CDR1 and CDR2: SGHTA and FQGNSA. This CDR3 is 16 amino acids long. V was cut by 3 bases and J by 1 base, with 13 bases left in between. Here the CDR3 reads CASSFMPGVSNQPQHF. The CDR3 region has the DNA TGTGCCAGCAGCTTTATGCCAGGGGTGAGCAATCAGCCCCAGCATTTT.

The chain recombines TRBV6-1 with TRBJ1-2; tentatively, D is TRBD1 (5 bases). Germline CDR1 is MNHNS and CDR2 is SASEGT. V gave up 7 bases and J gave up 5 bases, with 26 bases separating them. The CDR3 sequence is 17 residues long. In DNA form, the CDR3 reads TGTGCCAGCATCCTAAACGGGGCCCAAGGAGGAATATATGGCTACACCTTC. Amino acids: CASILNGAQGGIYGYTF.

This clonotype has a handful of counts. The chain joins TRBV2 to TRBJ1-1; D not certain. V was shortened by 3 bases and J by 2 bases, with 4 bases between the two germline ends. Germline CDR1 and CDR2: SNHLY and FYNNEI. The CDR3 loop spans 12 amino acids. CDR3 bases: TGTGCCAGCAGTGAGAAAAACACTGAAGCTTTCTTT. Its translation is CASSEKNTEAFF.

Here the CDR3 reads CASREQGGNNSPLHF. CDR3 bases: TGTGCCAGTAGGGAACAGGGCGGAAATAATTCACCCCTCCACTTT. V is TRBV19 and J is TRBJ1-6; TRBD1 is a possible D gene (6 bases). The CDR3 sequence is 15 residues long. V lost 6 bases, J lost 5 bases, and 14 bases lay in between. Germline V gives CDR1 LNHDA, CDR2 SQIVND (reference sequence).

The CDR3 region has the DNA TGTGCCAGCAGCTCCCGGACAGGGGGCAACACTGAAGCTTTCTTT. Translation gives CASSSRTGGNTEAFF. The chain recombines TRBV5-8 with TRBJ1-1; 11 bases map to TRBD1. This CDR3 spans 15 amino acids. V dropped 3 bases and J dropped 2; count of bases not matched to a gene: 3. The germline gives CDR1 SGHTS, CDR2 YDEGEE. Full variable domain (remainder filled in from reference TRBV5-8 and TRBJ1-1): EAGVTQSPTHLIKTRGQQATLRCSPISGHTSVYWYQQALGLGLQFLLWYDEGEERNRGNFPPRFSGRQFPNYSSELNVNALELEDSALYLCASSSRTGGNTEAFFGQGTRLTVV.

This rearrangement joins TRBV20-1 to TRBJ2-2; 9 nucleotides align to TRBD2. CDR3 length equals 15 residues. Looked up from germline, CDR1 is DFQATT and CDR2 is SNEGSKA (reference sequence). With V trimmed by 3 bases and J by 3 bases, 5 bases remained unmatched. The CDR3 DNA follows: TGCAGTGCTAGTTTGCGGGGGGGTGACACCGGGGAGCTGTTTTTT. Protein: CSASLRGGDTGELFF.

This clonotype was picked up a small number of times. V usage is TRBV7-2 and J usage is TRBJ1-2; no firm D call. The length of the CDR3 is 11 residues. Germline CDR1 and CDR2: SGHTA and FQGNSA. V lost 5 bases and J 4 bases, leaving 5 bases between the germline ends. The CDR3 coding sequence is TGTGCCAGCAGCAGAGCCTATGGCTACACCTTC. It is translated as CASSRAYGYTF. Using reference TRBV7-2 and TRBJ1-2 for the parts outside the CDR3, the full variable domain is GAGVSQSPSNKVTEKGKDVELRCDPISGHTALYWYRQSLGQGLEFLIYFQGNSAPDKSGLPSDRFSAERTGGSVSTLTIQRTQQEDSAVYLCASSRAYGYTFGSGTRLTVV.

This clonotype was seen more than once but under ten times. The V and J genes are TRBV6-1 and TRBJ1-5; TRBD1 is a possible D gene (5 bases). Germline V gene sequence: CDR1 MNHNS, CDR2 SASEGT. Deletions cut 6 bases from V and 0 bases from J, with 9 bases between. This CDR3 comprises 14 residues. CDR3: CASSPDNSNQPQHF. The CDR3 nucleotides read TGTGCCAGCAGCCCGGACAATAGCAATCAGCCCCAGCATTTT.

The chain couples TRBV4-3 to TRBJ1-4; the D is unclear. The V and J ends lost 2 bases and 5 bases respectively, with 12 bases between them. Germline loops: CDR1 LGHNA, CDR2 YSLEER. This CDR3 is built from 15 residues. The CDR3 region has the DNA TGCGCCAGCAGCCAACCGACGGGAAGGAATGAAAAACTGTTTTTT. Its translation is CASSQPTGRNEKLFF.

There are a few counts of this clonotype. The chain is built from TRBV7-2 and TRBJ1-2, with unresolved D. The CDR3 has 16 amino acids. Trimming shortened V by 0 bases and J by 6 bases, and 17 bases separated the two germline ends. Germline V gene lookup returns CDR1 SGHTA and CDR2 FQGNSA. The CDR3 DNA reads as TGTGCCAGCAGCTTAGCCCTGTTTGCCGGGAAGCATGGCTACACCTTC. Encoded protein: CASSLALFAGKHGYTF.

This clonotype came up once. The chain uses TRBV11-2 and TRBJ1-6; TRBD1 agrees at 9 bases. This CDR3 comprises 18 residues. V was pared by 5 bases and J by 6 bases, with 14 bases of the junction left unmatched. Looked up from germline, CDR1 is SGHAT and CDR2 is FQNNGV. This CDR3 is CASSHRSGQGMLNSPLHF. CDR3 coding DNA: TGTGCCAGCAGCCACCGCAGCGGACAGGGGATGCTTAATTCACCCCTCCACTTT.

The CDR3: CASAGGTEQYF. CDR3 bases: TGCGCCAGCGCCGGGGGAACCGAGCAGTACTTC. The rearrangement joins TRBV5-1 to TRBJ2-7, with D possibly matching TRBD2 (6 bases). The CDR3 spans 11 residues. Germline loops: CDR1 SGHRS, CDR2 YFSETQ. V shed 7 bases and J shed 6 bases, with 11 bases lying between them.

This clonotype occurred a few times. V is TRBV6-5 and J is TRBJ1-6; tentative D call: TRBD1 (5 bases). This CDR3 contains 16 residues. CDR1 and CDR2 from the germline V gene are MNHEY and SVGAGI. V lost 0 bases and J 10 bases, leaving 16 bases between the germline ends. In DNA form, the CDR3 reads TGTGCCAGCAGTTACTCTCTTGACAGTAAATCATCACCCCTCCACTTT. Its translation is CASSYSLDSKSSPLHF.

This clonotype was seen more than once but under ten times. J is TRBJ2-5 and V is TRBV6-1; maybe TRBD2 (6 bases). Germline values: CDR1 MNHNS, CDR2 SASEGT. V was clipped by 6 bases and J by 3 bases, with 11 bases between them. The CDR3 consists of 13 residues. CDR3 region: CASSGGLKETQYF. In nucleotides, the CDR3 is TGTGCCAGCAGCGGAGGGTTAAAAGAGACCCAGTACTTC.

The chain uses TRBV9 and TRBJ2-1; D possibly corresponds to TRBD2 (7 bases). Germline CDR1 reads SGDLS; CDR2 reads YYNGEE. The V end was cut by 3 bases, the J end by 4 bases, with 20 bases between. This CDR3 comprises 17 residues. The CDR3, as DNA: TGTGCCAGCAGCGCAGCCCCGGGTGCGGGGGCTTACAATGAGCAGTTCTTC. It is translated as CASSAAPGAGAYNEQFF.